The clone carrying this T cell receptor (beta chain) has just a few counts. As yet, its antigen is unknown. Expressed TCRB transcripts were sequenced because the isolated RNA had all been reverse transcribed beforehand. Profiling relied on immunoSEQ multiplex PCR, and the TCRdb table lists in-frame clones only, not all of them. The table shows roughly 160,000 clones, with 7.5% to 8.5% occurring only once. This sample was included in a study of beta chain features in type 1 diabetes. General study results and limits: Researchers report that Type 1 diabetes patients had moderately but significantly shorter TCRB CDR3s across all four CD4+ subsets. The naive, central memory and Treg TCRB repertoires looked more alike in patients than they did in healthy donors. Among type 1 diabetes patients, VDJ junctions had fewer insertions and more deletions.

V trimming: 3 bases; J trimming: 6 bases; junction bases outside the gene matches: 6. The CDR3 is made up of 15 amino acids. Germline V gene data show CDR1 as KGHSH and CDR2 as LQKENI. This TCR was recovered from a young man with type 1 diabetes. The V gene is TRBV18, the J gene TRBJ2-1, with 9 positions matching TRBD2. The sequencing sample was made of central memory CD4+ T cells from blood. CDR3 sequence reads: CASSPPGLASNEQFF. The CDR3 DNA reads as TGTGCCAGCTCACCTCCGGGACTAGCTTCCAATGAGCAGTTCTTC. Drawing the rest from reference TRBV18 and TRBJ2-1, the complete variable domain is NAGVMQNPRHLVRRRGQEARLRCSPMKGHSHVYWYRQLPEEGLKFMVYLQKENIIDESGMPKERFSAEFPKEGPSILRIQQVVRGDSAAYFCASSPPGLASNEQFFGPGTRLTVL.